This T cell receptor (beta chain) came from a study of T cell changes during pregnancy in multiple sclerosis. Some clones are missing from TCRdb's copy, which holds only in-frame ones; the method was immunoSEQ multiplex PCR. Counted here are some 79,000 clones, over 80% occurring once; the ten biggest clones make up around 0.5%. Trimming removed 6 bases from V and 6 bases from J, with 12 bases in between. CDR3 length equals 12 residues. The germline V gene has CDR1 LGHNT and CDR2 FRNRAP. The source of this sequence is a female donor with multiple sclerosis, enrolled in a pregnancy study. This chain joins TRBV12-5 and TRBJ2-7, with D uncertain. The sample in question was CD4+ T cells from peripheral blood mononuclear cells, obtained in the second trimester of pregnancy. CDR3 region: CASGPELAEQYF. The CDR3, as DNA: TGTGCTAGTGGACCCGAACTCGCCGAGCAGTACTTC.